This T cell receptor beta chain was recovered during a study of blood T cells in healthy people across ages. Whole-study results and caveats: Conclusively comparing naive with antigen-experienced cells was impossible with unsorted PBMCs.

V was clipped by 2 bases and J by 6 bases, with 19 bases between them. CDR1 and CDR2 from the germline V gene are MNHEY and SVGEGT. The CDR3 sequence is 16 residues long. A few counts support this clonotype. Its antigen remains unknown. Sample-barcoded 5' priming and a J-beta primer mix drove a second PCR of 7 to 11 cycles. Per-sample output comprised a minimum of 2.5 million paired-end reads containing CDR3. Each CDR3 protein gets one entry after TCRdb re-called the 5' RACE reads with MiXCR. The sample carries 800,000 or so distinct CDR3 sequences, more than 20% recorded once. This sample was shared with a second study, whose subject was T cells of mothers and their children.

This TCR was sampled from a boy aged 10-17 years in good health. Sample: blood. The gene calls are TRBV6-2 or TRBV6-3 and TRBJ1-2, with D perhaps matching TRBD1 (6 bases). Here the CDR3 DNA reads TGTGCCAGCAGTTACGCCTCCGGGACACCGAAACATGGCTACACCTTC. Encoded protein: CASSYASGTPKHGYTF.